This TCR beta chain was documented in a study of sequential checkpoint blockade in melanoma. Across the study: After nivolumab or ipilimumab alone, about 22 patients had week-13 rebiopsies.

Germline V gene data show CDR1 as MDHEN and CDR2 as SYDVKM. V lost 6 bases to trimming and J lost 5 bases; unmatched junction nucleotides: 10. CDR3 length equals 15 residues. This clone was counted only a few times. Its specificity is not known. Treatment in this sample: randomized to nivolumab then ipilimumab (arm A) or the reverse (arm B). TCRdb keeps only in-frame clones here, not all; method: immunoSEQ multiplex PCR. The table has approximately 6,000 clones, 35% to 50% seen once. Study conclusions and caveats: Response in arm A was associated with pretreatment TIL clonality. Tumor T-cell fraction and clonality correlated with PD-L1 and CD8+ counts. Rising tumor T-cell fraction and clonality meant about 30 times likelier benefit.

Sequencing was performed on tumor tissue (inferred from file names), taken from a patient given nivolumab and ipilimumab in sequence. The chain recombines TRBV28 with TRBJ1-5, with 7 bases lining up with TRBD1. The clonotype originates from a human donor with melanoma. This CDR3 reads CASRLTGLDHQPQHF. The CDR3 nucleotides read TGTGCCAGCAGACTGACAGGGCTTGATCATCAGCCCCAGCATTTT.